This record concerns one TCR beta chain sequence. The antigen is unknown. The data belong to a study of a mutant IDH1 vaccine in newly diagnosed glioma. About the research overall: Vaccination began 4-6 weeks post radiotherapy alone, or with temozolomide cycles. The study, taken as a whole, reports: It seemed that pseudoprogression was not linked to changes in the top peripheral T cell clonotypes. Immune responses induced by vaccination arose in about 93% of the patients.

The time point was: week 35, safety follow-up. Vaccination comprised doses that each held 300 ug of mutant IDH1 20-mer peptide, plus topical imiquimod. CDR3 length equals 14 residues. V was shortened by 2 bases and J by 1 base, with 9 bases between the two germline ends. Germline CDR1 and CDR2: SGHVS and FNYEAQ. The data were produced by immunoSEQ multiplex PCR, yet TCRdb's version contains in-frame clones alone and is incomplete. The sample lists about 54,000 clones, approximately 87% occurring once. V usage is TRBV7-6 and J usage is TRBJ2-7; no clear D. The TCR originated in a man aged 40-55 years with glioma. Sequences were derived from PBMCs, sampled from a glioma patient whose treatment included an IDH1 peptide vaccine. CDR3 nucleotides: TGTGCCAGCAGCTTACTTACGGTGTCCTACGAGCAGTACTTC. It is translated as CASSLLTVSYEQYF.